This TCR beta chain was observed in a study of PD-1 blockade in classical Hodgkin lymphoma. CDR3 length: 15 amino acids. The V segment lost 4 bases and the J segment 7 bases; nucleotides outside the gene matches: 7. The germline V gene encodes CDR1 MGHDK and CDR2 SYGVNS. General observations from the study: Still unresolved is the cause of the repertoire differences, which may be disease activity or prior therapy. By C4D1, diversity of CD4+ TCRs had risen significantly, whereas that of CD8+ TCRs had not.

All patients relapsed after autologous stem cell transplantation, and brentuximab vedotin exposure varied. Magnetic negative selection was used to purify CD4+ T cells from thawed PBMCs. The repertoire was sequenced with immunoSEQ multiplex PCR; TCRdb's copy has only in-frame clones and lacks some. Among 12,000 or so clones listed, around 85% were seen once. This clone was counted between two and nine times. The target antigen is unknown. The TCR originated in a human donor with classical Hodgkin lymphoma. The chain joins TRBV25-1 to TRBJ1-6; 7 bases match TRBD1. The source material was CD4+ T cells from blood, sampled at baseline. This CDR3 reads CASSGAQGRNSPLHF. The CDR3 bases are TGTGCCAGCAGTGGGGCACAGGGGAGGAATTCACCCCTCCACTTT.